The clone carrying this T cell receptor (beta chain) has only a few counts. What it binds is unknown. The sample belongs to a study of T cell responses to AZD1222 COVID-19 vaccine. Study results and limitations: White British donors predominated, females outnumbered males, and clonal diversity was possibly underestimated. Spike-specific TCR repertoires showed rising breadth and depth after two AZD1222 doses. Spike was spanned by vaccine-associated CD4 TCRs, with dominance at 160-218 and 743-854. The study sampled repertoires only after the peak T cell response.

Assay: immunoSEQ multiplex PCR; the TCRdb copy retains only in-frame clones and omits some. The table lists about 110,000 clones, about nine tenths of them singletons, with approximately 6.5% in the top ten. The starting material was peripheral blood, obtained 28 days after the second AZD1222 dose. This clonotype was sampled from an adult who received the AZD1222 COVID-19 vaccine.

CDR3 in amino acids: CASSQDRGEGGYTF. Written as DNA, the CDR3 is TGCGCCAGCAGCCAAGATCGAGGGGAGGGTGGCTACACCTTC. The rearrangement joins TRBV4-3 to TRBJ1-2; a possible D gene is TRBD1 (5 bases). Germline lookup yields CDR1 LGHNA and CDR2 YSLEER. The CDR3 is 14 amino acids. V lost 0 bases and J 7 bases, leaving 12 bases between the germline ends.